This TCR beta chain was captured by sequencing in a study of shared clonotypes between healthy human individuals. The CDR3 consists of 15 residues. Trimming removed 0 bases at V and 2 bases at J, with 11 bases between. From germline, CDR1 is LNHNV and CDR2 YYDKDF (reference sequence). This clone was observed a single time. Generated by immunoSEQ multiplex PCR, the TCRdb table keeps only in-frame clones and is missing some. The data hold about 2.3 million clones, with 85% to 95% observed a single time. The chain is built from TRBV15 and TRBJ2-7, with a possible D match to TRBD1 (5 bases). This TCR was sampled from a man younger than 30 in good health. Some clones in this sample may be carry-over from other donors' samples. Material for sequencing was naive CD4+ T cells from PBMCs. As to subset: CD45RA+ positively selected. The CDR3 here is CATSRDIQGPYEQYF. The DNA for the CDR3 is TGTGCCACCAGCAGAGATATTCAGGGCCCCTACGAGCAGTACTTC.